Listed here are 30 T cell receptor beta chains from one sample, sequenced in a study of control samples from healthy donors and cancer patients. Method: immunoSEQ multiplex PCR; TCRdb's copy keeps in-frame clones and lacks some. The sample includes around 90,000 clones, approximately 80% of them seen just once. The sequenced material came from blood. All receptors derive from a man aged 25 to 40 in good health.

This clone was counted a single time. The gene calls are TRBV5-1 and TRBJ2-3; tentatively, D is TRBD2 (6 bases). Trimming stripped 4 bases from V and 2 bases from J, with 14 bases between. The CDR3 has 15 residues. In germline, CDR1 is SGHRS, CDR2 YFSETQ. The CDR3 sequence: CASSPGQRVTDTQYF. In nucleotides, the CDR3 is TGCGCCAGCAGCCCCGGCCAGCGGGTCACAGATACGCAGTATTTT.

This clone appeared once. This sequence joins TRBV6-6 and TRBJ2-7; D is uncertain. The CDR3 contains 14 residues. Trimming removed 4 bases at V and 11 bases at J, with 21 bases between. The germline V gene encodes CDR1 MNHNY and CDR2 SVGAGI (reference sequence). CDR3 bases: TGTGCCAGCAGTTCGGCAGAACCGCCGATTCGAAAGTACTTC. Amino acid sequence: CASSSAEPPIRKYF.

Only one count was recorded for this clone. The V call is TRBV5-1, the J call TRBJ1-6, with D perhaps TRBD1 (5 bases). The CDR3 consists of 14 residues. Germline V lookup: CDR1 SGHRS, CDR2 YFSETQ. V was clipped by 2 bases and J by 11 bases, with 14 bases between them. CDR3 region: CASSLWGISTPLHF. DNA of the CDR3: TGCGCCAGCAGCTTATGGGGGATTTCGACACCCCTCCACTTT.

The chain carries TRBV9 and TRBJ2-3; either TRBD1 or TRBD2 may supply D (5 bases each). CDR3 length equals 16 residues. Deletions cut 3 bases from V and 2 bases from J, with 16 bases between. Germline V gene lookup returns CDR1 SGDLS and CDR2 YYNGEE. CDR3 DNA: TGTGCCAGCAGCGAGGGGTTGAGAGGGTTCACAGATACGCAGTATTTT. It encodes CASSEGLRGFTDTQYF. The variable domain in full, with the rest retrieved from reference TRBV9 and TRBJ2-3, is DSGVTQTPKHLITATGQRVTLRCSPRSGDLSVYWYQQSLDQGLQFLIQYYNGEERAKGNILERFSAQQFPDLHSELNLSSLELGDSALYFCASSEGLRGFTDTQYFGPGTRLTVL.

The rearrangement uses TRBV7-9 and TRBJ2-2; D gene ambiguous. Trimming cost V 2 bases and J 2 bases, with 9 bases left between them. CDR1 and CDR2 (germline): SEHNR, FQNEAQ (reference sequence). The CDR3 covers 15 residues. CDR3 region: CASSLWPANTGELFF. In nucleotides, the CDR3 is TGTGCCAGCAGCTTATGGCCAGCTAACACCGGGGAGCTGTTTTTT.

This chain uses TRBV6-6 with TRBJ1-1; 11 nucleotides align to TRBD1. The CDR3 loop spans 13 amino acids. The V segment lost 6 bases and the J segment 11 bases; nucleotides outside the gene matches: 8. Germline values: CDR1 MNHNY, CDR2 SVGAGI (reference sequence). The CDR3 spells CASSRGQGARAFF. The CDR3 region has the DNA TGTGCCAGCAGCCGAGGACAGGGGGCGCGGGCTTTCTTT.

This clone has ten or more counts. The chain joins TRBV27 to TRBJ2-2, with D uncertain. The ends were cut back, 3 bases at V and 5 bases at J, with 7 bases in the middle. In germline, CDR1 is MNHEY, CDR2 SMNVEV (reference sequence). The CDR3 covers 13 residues. CDR3 sequence: CASSLVGTGELFF. As DNA, the CDR3 is TGTGCCAGCAGTTTGGTGGGAACCGGGGAGCTGTTTTTT.

V is TRBV9 and J is TRBJ2-7, with a weak D call TRBD2 (7 bases). This CDR3 spans 16 amino acids. Germline-derived CDR1 and CDR2 are SGDLS and YYNGEE. Trimming took 3 bases from V and 0 from J, leaving 16 bases between them. The CDR3 bases are TGTGCCAGCAGCGAGGGGGGGCAGGGCGACTCCTACGAGCAGTACTTC. It specifies CASSEGGQGDSYEQYF.

A single count supports this clone. J is TRBJ2-3 and V is TRBV5-1; TRBD2 aligns across 7 bases. J gave up 2 bases and V 6 bases, and 9 bases lay outside the gene matches. CDR3 length equals 15 residues. The germline CDR1 and CDR2 sequences are SGHRS and YFSETQ. The CDR3, as DNA: TGCGCCAGCACGGTAGACGGGGGGTCCACAGATACGCAGTATTTT. Protein product: CASTVDGGSTDTQYF.

This sequence joins TRBV6-4 and TRBJ1-1; D ambiguous. The CDR3 contains 13 residues. CDR1 and CDR2 from the germline V gene are MRHNA and SNTAGT. Trimming shortened V by 0 bases and J by 5 bases, and 7 bases separated the two germline ends. This chain's CDR3 is CASSDSMGTEAFF. In nucleotides, the CDR3 is TGTGCCAGCAGTGACTCGATGGGGACTGAAGCTTTCTTT.

This clone occurred once. A read error likely explains this, since a far larger clone differs by one base. The chain recombines TRBV5-6 with TRBJ2-2; no reliable D call. CDR1 is SGHDT and CDR2 is YYEEEE in the germline V gene. Trimming removed 0 bases from V and 3 bases from J, with 3 bases in between. The CDR3 is 13 amino acids. The chain's CDR3 is CASSLGDTGELFF. For the CDR3, the DNA is TGTGCCAGCAGCTTGGGGGACACCGGGGAGCTGTTTTTT.

The chain has TRBV4-2 and TRBJ1-2; 11 nucleotides align to TRBD1. After removal of 1 base from V and 3 bases from J, the junction contained 7 bases not matched to a gene. Germline V gene lookup returns CDR1 LGHNA and CDR2 YNFKEQ. The CDR3 spans 17 residues. The CDR3 region is CASSQVKGQGGYYGYTF. The CDR3, as DNA: TGTGCCAGCAGCCAAGTAAAGGGACAGGGGGGGTACTATGGCTACACCTTC.

The chain employs TRBV11-1 and TRBJ2-3, with unresolved D. The CDR3 runs 14 residues. Germline V gene lookup returns CDR1 SGHAT and CDR2 FQDESV (reference sequence). Trimming removed 2 bases from V and 5 bases from J, with 11 bases in between. CDR3 DNA sequence: TGTGCCAGCAGCTTAACATGGTTAGGAGATACGCAGTATTTT. It encodes CASSLTWLGDTQYF.

The chain joins TRBV5-1 to TRBJ1-1, with 11 nucleotides matching TRBD1. The V segment lost 4 bases and the J segment 0 bases; nucleotides outside the gene matches: 11. CDR1 is SGHRS, CDR2 YFSETQ, per germline. This CDR3 has 18 residues. CDR3 DNA sequence: TGCGCCAGCAGCCGACGGACAGGGGGCGCCGTCATGAACACTGAAGCTTTCTTT. It codes for CASSRRTGGAVMNTEAFF.

The rearrangement uses TRBV7-9 and TRBJ2-3; tentatively, D is TRBD1 or TRBD2 (5 bases each). V gave up 3 bases and J gave up 5 bases, with 12 bases separating them. This CDR3 has 14 residues. Germline assignment: CDR1 SEHNR and CDR2 FQNEAQ (reference sequence). The CDR3 sequence is CASSFLGEIDTQYF. The CDR3, as DNA: TGTGCCAGCAGCTTCTTAGGGGAGATAGATACGCAGTATTTT.

The rearrangement links TRBV5-1 to TRBJ1-4; D is undetermined. Trimming pared 7 bases from V and 0 bases from J, leaving 10 bases between. Germline CDR1 and CDR2: SGHRS and YFSETQ. This CDR3 region has 14 residues. CDR3: CASGDGATNEKLFF. The CDR3 DNA sequence: TGCGCCAGCGGTGACGGCGCAACTAATGAAAAACTGTTTTTT. Together with reference TRBV5-1 and TRBJ1-4, the CDR3 gives the full variable domain: KAGVTQTPRYLIKTRGQQVTLSCSPISGHRSVSWYQQTPGQGLQFLFEYFSETQRNKGNFPGRFSGRQFSNSRSEMNVSTLELGDSALYLCASGDGATNEKLFFGSGTQLSVL.

V usage is TRBV19 and J usage is TRBJ2-7; possibly TRBD2 for D (7 bases). The CDR3 sequence is 14 residues long. Germline V gene lookup returns CDR1 LNHDA and CDR2 SQIVND (reference sequence). Deletions cut 3 bases from V and 1 base from J, with 10 bases between. As DNA, the CDR3 is TGTGCCAGTAGTATGGGGGGGCGGTCCTACGAGCAGTACTTC. It encodes CASSMGGRSYEQYF.

The rearrangement uses TRBV9 and TRBJ2-3, with TRBD2 identical over 10 bases. The V segment lost 0 bases and the J segment 7 bases; nucleotides outside the gene matches: 8. Germline V gene lookup returns CDR1 SGDLS and CDR2 YYNGEE. The CDR3 is 16 amino acids. CDR3 protein: CASSVVAGGDPNTQYF. As DNA, the CDR3 is TGTGCCAGCAGCGTAGTAGCGGGGGGCGATCCAAATACGCAGTATTTT.

The chain recombines TRBV20-1 with TRBJ1-1; D gene ambiguous. Deletions cut 6 bases from V and 5 bases from J, with 10 bases between. The CDR3 totals 11 residues. CDR1 is DFQATT and CDR2 is SNEGSKA in the germline V gene (reference sequence). The DNA for the CDR3 is TGCAGTGCCCCCGGAGAGACTGAAGCTTTCTTT. Amino acid sequence: CSAPGETEAFF.

The V and J genes are TRBV7-7 and TRBJ2-2; no clear D gene. The germline V gene has CDR1 SSHAT and CDR2 FNYEAQ (reference sequence). This CDR3 has 14 residues. Deletions cut 1 base from V and 4 bases from J, with 7 bases between. The DNA of the CDR3 is TGTGCCAGCAGCTTAGACAGCCTCACCGGGGAGCTGTTTTTT. This codes for CASSLDSLTGELFF.

Details on this clone: Different DNA sequences within this sample yield the same CDR3. The genes are TRBV10-3 and TRBJ1-1; D not certain. V lost 9 bases to trimming and J lost 8 bases, with 13 bases between them. The CDR3 length is 11 residues. Germline CDR1 and CDR2: ENHRY and SYGVKD. The CDR3 here is CAISGLGEAFF. The DNA of the CDR3 is TGTGCCATTAGCGGCTTGGGAGAAGCTTTCTTT.

The rearrangement uses TRBV30 and TRBJ1-5; tentative D call: TRBD1 (6 bases). The ends were cut back, 4 bases at V and 2 bases at J, with 15 bases in the middle. The CDR3 runs 15 residues. Per the germline V gene, CDR1 is GTSNPN and CDR2 is SVGIG (reference sequence). Here the CDR3 DNA reads TGTGCCTGGACCTTAGGGGGGATAGGCAATCAGCCCCAGCATTTT. It encodes CAWTLGGIGNQPQHF.

This rearrangement joins TRBV30 to TRBJ1-3; TRBD1 might be the D (5 bases). Germline values: CDR1 GTSNPN, CDR2 SVGIG (reference sequence). Between the trimmed V and J ends, which lost 2 bases and 4 bases, there was a span of 15 bases. The length of the CDR3 is 15 residues. In DNA form, the CDR3 reads TGTGCCTGGAGTTTCCGGCAGGGTGTAGGAAACACCATATATTTT. This encodes CAWSFRQGVGNTIYF.

V is TRBV5-1 and J is TRBJ1-4; D is unclear. V lost 3 bases and J 7 bases, leaving 19 bases between the germline ends. CDR1 SGHRS and CDR2 YFSETQ come from the germline V gene. The CDR3 covers 16 residues. The CDR3 spells CASSWLPRGGSEKLFF. For the CDR3, the DNA is TGCGCCAGCAGCTGGCTACCTCGGGGAGGGTCTGAAAAACTGTTTTTT.

The gene calls are TRBV9 and TRBJ2-3; D is ambiguous. The CDR3 length is 16 residues. The germline gives CDR1 SGDLS, CDR2 YYNGEE. V was cut by 2 bases and J by 2 bases, with 15 bases left in between. CDR3 in amino acids: CASSVGWVTDTDTQYF. CDR3 nucleotide sequence: TGTGCCAGCAGCGTGGGTTGGGTTACTGACACAGATACGCAGTATTTT.

This chain joins TRBV5-5 and TRBJ2-5; 7 nucleotides align to TRBD1. The CDR3 extends over 15 amino acids. The V gene's germline CDR1 is SGHKS and CDR2 YYEKEE (reference sequence). The V and J ends lost 1 base and 5 bases, in that order; junction bases with no gene match: 8. CDR3 sequence (DNA): TGTGCCAGCAGCTTGCGACAGGGCGTTTGGGAGACCCAGTACTTC. Translating gives CASSLRQGVWETQYF.

This clone turned up a few times. This sequence joins TRBV7-2 and TRBJ2-7, with a weak D call TRBD2 (6 bases). CDR3 length equals 13 residues. The V gene's germline CDR1 is SGHTA and CDR2 FQGNSA. With 5 bases removed from V and 4 bases from J, the gap between germline ends came to 12 bases. The chain's CDR3 is CASSPWAGYEQYF. The CDR3 nucleotides are TGTGCCAGCAGCCCATGGGCGGGGTACGAGCAGTACTTC.

V and J are TRBV7-9 and TRBJ1-1; D remains unclear. Trimming removed 4 bases from V and 4 bases from J, with 10 bases in between. The V gene's germline CDR1 is SEHNR and CDR2 FQNEAQ (reference sequence). The CDR3 spans 13 residues. The DNA of the CDR3 is TGTGCCAGCAGCTCAATACTTAGCACTGAAGCTTTCTTT. It is translated as CASSSILSTEAFF. Complete variable domain (other parts from reference TRBV7-9 and TRBJ1-1): DTGVSQNPRHKITKRGQNVTFRCDPISEHNRLYWYRQTLGQGPEFLTYFQNEAQLEKSRLLSDRFSAERPKGSFSTLEIQRTEQGDSAMYLCASSSILSTEAFFGQGTRLTVV.

V usage is TRBV6-6 and J usage is TRBJ1-2, with D unclear. The germline V and J ends were trimmed by 0 bases and 4 bases, with 3 bases remaining between them. CDR1 and CDR2 from the germline V gene are MNHNY and SVGAGI (reference sequence). The CDR3 contains 12 residues. CDR3 DNA sequence: TGTGCCAGCAGTTACTCGTTCTATGGCTACACCTTC. Translated: CASSYSFYGYTF.

This chain uses TRBV5-1 with TRBJ2-5, with 8 bases matching TRBD2. V lost 3 bases, J lost 5 bases, and 9 bases stayed unmatched. The CDR3 has 15 residues. Per the germline V gene, CDR1 is SGHRS and CDR2 is YFSETQ. CDR3 region: CASSWGTRGAETQYF. The CDR3 DNA reads TGCGCCAGCAGCTGGGGGACTAGGGGTGCGGAGACCCAGTACTTC.